Listed below are T cell receptor beta chains from one sample, sequenced in a study of CD8 T cells in ankylosing spondylitis. MiXCR, applied by TCRdb to the 5' RACE reads, yields one record per CDR3 protein. The table records hundreds of thousands of distinct CDR3 sequences, around 11% of them present only once. The sequenced sample consisted of blood, either unsorted or a sorted T cell fraction (not recorded which). The receptors stem from a male donor with ankylosing spondylitis. The CDR3 runs from the conserved cysteine through the conserved F or W. D genes are given only for firm matches. Clone size is shown for a subset of rows, as once, few, many or a class of expanded clone.

CDR3 DNA: TGTGCCAGCAGTTCGATGGGGACTCAATCCTACGAGCAGTACTTC
CDR3 protein: CASSSMGTQSYEQYF
J gene: TRBJ2-7
CDR3 length: 15
clone size: -
V gene: TRBV4-2
D gene: -

CDR3 DNA: TGCAGTGGGAATTACAGGGGGCGCCCCTACGAGCAGTACTTC
CDR3 protein: CSGNYRGRPYEQYF
J gene: TRBJ2-7
CDR3 length: 14
clone size: few
V gene: TRBV20-1
D gene: TRBD1

CDR3 DNA: TGTGCCAGCAGCCCAACTAGGGGCGCCTCCTACAATGAGCAGTTCTTC
CDR3 protein: CASSPTRGASYNEQFF
J gene: TRBJ2-1
CDR3 length: 16
clone size: -
V gene: TRBV6-1
D gene: -

CDR3 DNA: TGTGCCAGCAGTTACTTCGGGACAATTCAGCCCCAGCATTTT
CDR3 protein: CASSYFGTIQPQHF
J gene: TRBJ1-5
CDR3 length: 14
clone size: few
V gene: TRBV6-2/TRBV6-3
D gene: -

CDR3 DNA: TGCAGTGCTAGATGGACGGAACCCTACGAGCAGTACTTC
CDR3 protein: CSARWTEPYEQYF
J gene: TRBJ2-7
CDR3 length: 13
clone size: few
V gene: TRBV20-1
D gene: -

CDR3 DNA: TGCAGCGTTGCGCGGGACACCAATTCACCCCTCCACTTT
CDR3 protein: CSVARDTNSPLHF
J gene: TRBJ1-6
CDR3 length: 13
clone size: many
V gene: TRBV29-1
D gene: -

CDR3 DNA: TGCAGTGCTAGAGATGCCGGCAGCTTCTATGGCTACACCTTC
CDR3 protein: CSARDAGSFYGYTF
J gene: TRBJ1-2
CDR3 length: 14
clone size: few
V gene: TRBV20-1
D gene: -

CDR3 DNA: TGCAGTGCTAGAGTCGCGACAGGTCAGAACACTGAAGCTTTCTTT
CDR3 protein: CSARVATGQNTEAFF
J gene: TRBJ1-1
CDR3 length: 15
clone size: few
V gene: TRBV20-1
D gene: -

CDR3 DNA: TGCGCCAGCAGCCAAGGGGTAGAAGGCTACGAGCAGTACTTC
CDR3 protein: CASSQGVEGYEQYF
J gene: TRBJ2-7
CDR3 length: 14
clone size: -
V gene: TRBV4-3
D gene: -

CDR3 DNA: TGTGCCAGCAGTTATAGACGGCCAGGCACTGAAGCTTTCTTT
CDR3 protein: CASSYRRPGTEAFF
J gene: TRBJ1-1
CDR3 length: 14
clone size: many
V gene: TRBV6-5
D gene: -

CDR3 DNA: TGTGCCAGCAGCGTAGTAAAGCTGATCTACGAGCAGTACTTC
CDR3 protein: CASSVVKLIYEQYF
J gene: TRBJ2-7
CDR3 length: 14
clone size: few
V gene: TRBV9
D gene: -

CDR3 DNA: TGTGCCATCAGTGAGCGGGAAGGGGGCAATCAGCCCCAGCATTTT
CDR3 protein: CAISEREGGNQPQHF
J gene: TRBJ1-5
CDR3 length: 15
clone size: few
V gene: TRBV10-3
D gene: -

CDR3 DNA: TGCAGCGCCTTGGACAGGCTCCAAGAGACCCAGTACTTC
CDR3 protein: CSALDRLQETQYF
J gene: TRBJ2-5
CDR3 length: 13
clone size: many
V gene: TRBV29-1
D gene: TRBD1

CDR3 DNA: TGCAGTGCTACCCGAAACTTGTACGAGCAGTACTTC
CDR3 protein: CSATRNLYEQYF
J gene: TRBJ2-7
CDR3 length: 12
clone size: -
V gene: TRBV20-1
D gene: -

CDR3 DNA: TGTGCCAGCAGCTTCGGACAGGGGGCTTTTGATTCACCCCTCCACTTT
CDR3 protein: CASSFGQGAFDSPLHF
J gene: TRBJ1-6
CDR3 length: 16
clone size: few
V gene: TRBV9
D gene: TRBD1

CDR3 DNA: TGTGCCAGCAGTCGGGACGGTGGCTACACCTTC
CDR3 protein: CASSRDGGYTF
J gene: TRBJ1-2
CDR3 length: 11
clone size: -
V gene: TRBV6-1
D gene: -

CDR3 DNA: TGTGCCAGCAGCCCATACACAACGGGGGGACTAGGTTACTGGGAGCAGTTCTTC
CDR3 protein: CASSPYTTGGLGYWEQFF
J gene: TRBJ2-1
CDR3 length: 18
clone size: few
V gene: TRBV11-2
D gene: TRBD2

CDR3 DNA: TGCGCCAGCAGCTGGGGGACAGGGATCGATGAAAAACTGTTTTTT
CDR3 protein: CASSWGTGIDEKLFF
J gene: TRBJ1-4
CDR3 length: 15
clone size: -
V gene: TRBV5-1
D gene: TRBD1

CDR3 DNA: TGCGCCAGCAGCTCGCAACCCCTTTCGGCGAACACCGGGGAGCTGTTTTTT
CDR3 protein: CASSSQPLSANTGELFF
J gene: TRBJ2-2
CDR3 length: 17
clone size: -
V gene: TRBV5-1
D gene: -

CDR3 DNA: TGTGCCAGCAGTTTACTCGGACAGGGGGCGTCTGAGCAGTTCTTC
CDR3 protein: CASSLLGQGASEQFF
J gene: TRBJ2-1
CDR3 length: 15
clone size: few
V gene: TRBV12-3/TRBV12-4
D gene: TRBD1

CDR3 DNA: TGTGCCAGCAGCTCCTGGGTAGACAATGAGCAGTTCTTC
CDR3 protein: CASSSWVDNEQFF
J gene: TRBJ2-1
CDR3 length: 13
clone size: many
V gene: TRBV7-2
D gene: -

CDR3 DNA: TGTGCCAGCAGCCCAACACAGGGGGCCCCCACCGGGGAGCTGTTTTTT
CDR3 protein: CASSPTQGAPTGELFF
J gene: TRBJ2-2
CDR3 length: 16
clone size: few
V gene: TRBV7-8
D gene: TRBD1

CDR3 DNA: TGCAGTGCCGGGAGGGAAACTACCATCCAGTACTTC
CDR3 protein: CSAGRETTIQYF
J gene: TRBJ2-5
CDR3 length: 12
clone size: few
V gene: TRBV20-1
D gene: TRBD2

CDR3 DNA: TGCAGTGCTAGTCGGGGTCGCGGGAGGGCGATTCAGTACTTC
CDR3 protein: CSASRGRGRAIQYF
J gene: TRBJ2-4
CDR3 length: 14
clone size: many
V gene: TRBV20-1
D gene: TRBD2

CDR3 DNA: TGTGCCAGCAGCCAACTATCTCCAGGCTGGACTGAAGCTTTCTTT
CDR3 protein: CASSQLSPGWTEAFF
J gene: TRBJ1-1
CDR3 length: 15
clone size: -
V gene: TRBV4-2
D gene: -

CDR3 DNA: TGCGCCAGCAGGGGACTAGCGGGAGTGGAAGAGACCCAGTACTTC
CDR3 protein: CASRGLAGVEETQYF
J gene: TRBJ2-5
CDR3 length: 15
clone size: -
V gene: TRBV10-2
D gene: TRBD2

CDR3 DNA: TGTGCCAGCTCACGGAGAGATCAGCCCCAGCATTTT
CDR3 protein: CASSRRDQPQHF
J gene: TRBJ1-5
CDR3 length: 12
clone size: many
V gene: TRBV18
D gene: -

CDR3 DNA: TGTGCCAGCAGCCCGGGACGTTTTGGGCAGCCCCAGCATTTT
CDR3 protein: CASSPGRFGQPQHF
J gene: TRBJ1-5
CDR3 length: 14
clone size: -
V gene: TRBV12-3/TRBV12-4
D gene: -

CDR3 DNA: TGTGCCAGCAGCACGATATTAGCGGGGGGGAGGGAGACCCAGTACTTC
CDR3 protein: CASSTILAGGRETQYF
J gene: TRBJ2-5
CDR3 length: 16
clone size: few
V gene: TRBV7-2
D gene: TRBD2

CDR3 DNA: TGTGCCAGCAAGGGACTAGCGGCCGATAGCTCCTACAATGAGCAGTTCTTC
CDR3 protein: CASKGLAADSSYNEQFF
J gene: TRBJ2-1
CDR3 length: 17
clone size: -
V gene: TRBV7-8
D gene: TRBD2

CDR3 DNA: TGTGCCAGCAGCCTCCCAGGAGGAACCAAAAACATTCAGTACTTC
CDR3 protein: CASSLPGGTKNIQYF
J gene: TRBJ2-4
CDR3 length: 15
clone size: few
V gene: TRBV4-2
D gene: -

CDR3 DNA: TGCGCCAGCATAGGTTCTTTTTCAGATACGCAGTATTTT
CDR3 protein: CASIGSFSDTQYF
J gene: TRBJ2-3
CDR3 length: 13
clone size: few
V gene: TRBV5-1
D gene: -

CDR3 DNA: TGTGCCTCCAAGACTAGCGGGGTCACCTCCTACAATGAGCAGTTCTTC
CDR3 protein: CASKTSGVTSYNEQFF
J gene: TRBJ2-1
CDR3 length: 16
clone size: few
V gene: TRBV19
D gene: TRBD2

CDR3 DNA: TGTGCCAGCTCACCTTTATTAGCGGGAGTGTCCTACAATGAGCAGTTCTTC
CDR3 protein: CASSPLLAGVSYNEQFF
J gene: TRBJ2-1
CDR3 length: 17
clone size: -
V gene: TRBV18
D gene: TRBD2

CDR3 DNA: TGTGCCAGCAGGCGACCCCGGACAGCTTCCTACGAGCAGTACTTC
CDR3 protein: CASRRPRTASYEQYF
J gene: TRBJ2-7
CDR3 length: 15
clone size: few
V gene: TRBV28
D gene: -

CDR3 DNA: TGCGCCAGCAGTCCGGGCCCCCCGGTGAGTGAGCAGTTCTTC
CDR3 protein: CASSPGPPVSEQFF
J gene: TRBJ2-1
CDR3 length: 14
clone size: many
V gene: TRBV5-1
D gene: -

CDR3 DNA: TGCAGTGCTAGAGCACTCCGGGGGGGACGTCAGCCCCAGCATTTT
CDR3 protein: CSARALRGGRQPQHF
J gene: TRBJ1-5
CDR3 length: 15
clone size: -
V gene: TRBV20-1
D gene: -

CDR3 DNA: TGTGCCAGCAGTTCCAGGGGCGGGGGAGACTATGGCTACACCTTC
CDR3 protein: CASSSRGGGDYGYTF
J gene: TRBJ1-2
CDR3 length: 15
clone size: many
V gene: TRBV12-3/TRBV12-4
D gene: -

CDR3 DNA: TGTGCCAGCAGTTTATCGAACTCGGTTGAGTCCACTCGGTTCTTC
CDR3 protein: CASSLSNSVESTRFF
J gene: TRBJ2-1
CDR3 length: 15
clone size: -
V gene: TRBV28
D gene: -

CDR3 DNA: TGTGCCAGCGCTGGGACAGGCAAACAGCCCCAGCATTTT
CDR3 protein: CASAGTGKQPQHF
J gene: TRBJ1-5
CDR3 length: 13
clone size: once
V gene: TRBV25-1
D gene: TRBD1

CDR3 DNA: TGTGCCACCAGTGATCCCGGGACAGGGGGCGATGAGCAGTTCTTC
CDR3 protein: CATSDPGTGGDEQFF
J gene: TRBJ2-1
CDR3 length: 15
clone size: few
V gene: TRBV24-1
D gene: TRBD1

CDR3 DNA: TGCGCCAGCAGCCGTGAACCCGGGGGTTACAATGAGCAGTTCTTC
CDR3 protein: CASSREPGGYNEQFF
J gene: TRBJ2-1
CDR3 length: 15
clone size: few
V gene: TRBV5-1
D gene: -

CDR3 DNA: TGTGCCATCAGTGTGACAGTAGCCGGGGAGCTGTTTTTT
CDR3 protein: CAISVTVAGELFF
J gene: TRBJ2-2
CDR3 length: 13
clone size: few
V gene: TRBV10-3
D gene: -

CDR3 DNA: TGTGCCAGCAGTGCCTCGACTAGTACAGATACGCAGTATTTT
CDR3 protein: CASSASTSTDTQYF
J gene: TRBJ2-3
CDR3 length: 14
clone size: -
V gene: TRBV2
D gene: -

CDR3 DNA: TGCAGTGCTAGACTCTGGTCCAGGGGCAGGAGGAACGAGCAGTACTTC
CDR3 protein: CSARLWSRGRRNEQYF
J gene: TRBJ2-7
CDR3 length: 16
clone size: -
V gene: TRBV20-1
D gene: -

CDR3 DNA: TGCAGTGCAGAAACGGGGGCCAGCTCCTACAATGAGCAGTTCTTC
CDR3 protein: CSAETGASSYNEQFF
J gene: TRBJ2-1
CDR3 length: 15
clone size: many
V gene: TRBV20-1
D gene: -

CDR3 DNA: TGCAGTGCTAGAGAGGAGAACTATGGCTACACCTTC
CDR3 protein: CSAREENYGYTF
J gene: TRBJ1-2
CDR3 length: 12
clone size: -
V gene: TRBV20-1
D gene: -

CDR3 DNA: TGTGCCAGCAGCAAACTAGGGGTCTCCTACAATGAGCAGTTCTTC
CDR3 protein: CASSKLGVSYNEQFF
J gene: TRBJ2-1
CDR3 length: 15
clone size: few
V gene: TRBV6-1
D gene: -

CDR3 DNA: TGCGCCAGCAGCCAAAGGTTAGGGGACGGATACACAGATACGCAGTATTTT
CDR3 protein: CASSQRLGDGYTDTQYF
J gene: TRBJ2-3
CDR3 length: 17
clone size: few
V gene: TRBV4-3
D gene: -

CDR3 DNA: TGTGCCAGCAGTTACCGCCAGGGCGCAGATACGCAGTATTTT
CDR3 protein: CASSYRQGADTQYF
J gene: TRBJ2-3
CDR3 length: 14
clone size: few
V gene: TRBV6-5
D gene: -

CDR3 DNA: TGCAGCGCCGTTTGGGGGGTCGGCGGCTACACCTTC
CDR3 protein: CSAVWGVGGYTF
J gene: TRBJ1-2
CDR3 length: 12
clone size: many
V gene: TRBV29-1
D gene: -

CDR3 DNA: TGCGCCAGCAGCTTGTCCAGGCGGATAGAGACCCAGTACTTC
CDR3 protein: CASSLSRRIETQYF
J gene: TRBJ2-5
CDR3 length: 14
clone size: -
V gene: TRBV5-1
D gene: -

CDR3 DNA: TGCGCCAGCCGATACCAGGCTGGGACAGATACGCAGTATTTT
CDR3 protein: CASRYQAGTDTQYF
J gene: TRBJ2-3
CDR3 length: 14
clone size: few
V gene: TRBV5-1
D gene: -

CDR3 DNA: TGCAGCGTTCTGGGAGAAGGCACAGATACGCAGTATTTT
CDR3 protein: CSVLGEGTDTQYF
J gene: TRBJ2-3
CDR3 length: 13
clone size: many
V gene: TRBV29-1
D gene: -